The T cell receptor beta chain under discussion was sequenced for a study of immune evolution from preneoplasia to lung adenocarcinoma. General study points: Top clone frequencies peaked in normal lung, apparently declining through invasive adenocarcinoma.

About this clone: The antigen is undetermined.

Between the mid-2010s and the late 2010s, patients underwent resection in Japan or China. The CDR3 extends over 14 amino acids. Between the trimmed V and J ends, which lost 0 bases and 5 bases, there was a span of 11 bases. Per the germline V gene, CDR1 is SGHRS and CDR2 is YFSETQ. Produced via immunoSEQ multiplex PCR; TCRdb's table is partial and in-frame only. The sample has about 7,400 clones, 80% seen once. The sequence was collected from a person aged 70 to 85 with lung adenocarcinoma. The V call is TRBV5-1, the J call TRBJ1-1, with D perhaps matching TRBD1 (5 bases). The material sequenced was FFPE adjacent normal lung tissue. CDR3 in amino acids: CASSLDPGWTEAFF. The CDR3 bases are TGCGCCAGCAGCTTGGATCCAGGGTGGACTGAAGCTTTCTTT.